Shown below are 5 T cell receptor beta chains from a single sample sequenced in a study of control samples from healthy donors and cancer patients. This table comes from immunoSEQ multiplex PCR, and its TCRdb copy is limited to in-frame clones, with some not included. The sample lists 100,000 to 150,000 clones, 92% occurring once. The sequenced sample was blood. Receptors were obtained from a woman aged 45-60 years in good health.

The chain joins TRBV30 to TRBJ1-1; D is possibly TRBD1 (6 bases). CDR1 GTSNPN and CDR2 SVGIG come from the germline V gene (reference sequence). The CDR3 has 15 amino acids. The V gene lost 0 bases and the J gene lost 4 bases, with 15 bases spanning the gap. CDR3 coding DNA: TGTGCCTGGAGTGTACGCGGGGGCATGGGCACTGAAGCTTTCTTT. Amino acid sequence: CAWSVRGGMGTEAFF.

This chain joins TRBV28 and TRBJ2-5; TRBD1 might be the D (5 bases). The V and J ends lost 2 bases and 5 bases respectively, with 6 bases between them. The CDR3 is made up of 12 amino acids. Germline V gene sequence: CDR1 MDHEN, CDR2 SYDVKM. CDR3 amino acids: CASSLKGETQYF. Here the CDR3 DNA reads TGTGCCAGCAGTTTAAAGGGGGAGACCCAGTACTTC.

The genes are TRBV7-2 and TRBJ1-5; no reliable D call. V gave up 5 bases and J gave up 3 bases, with 11 bases separating them. The CDR3 has 14 residues. Germline-derived CDR1 and CDR2 are SGHTA and FQGNSA. The CDR3 region has the DNA TGTGCCAGCAGCCTAGACCGATACAATCAGCCCCAGCATTTT. Translation gives CASSLDRYNQPQHF.

The chain employs TRBV5-1 and TRBJ1-2; a possible D gene is TRBD1 (5 bases). This CDR3 is built from 14 residues. Germline CDR1 is SGHRS and CDR2 is YFSETQ. Trimming removed 4 bases from V and 3 bases from J, with 13 bases in between. DNA for the CDR3: TGCGCCAGCAGCCCGGACGGGGGAGACTATGGCTACACCTTC. As protein: CASSPDGGDYGYTF.

The chain carries TRBV2 and TRBJ2-2; 8 nucleotides line up with TRBD1. With V trimmed by 9 bases and J by 4 bases, 4 bases remained unmatched. Per the germline V gene, CDR1 is SNHLY and CDR2 is FYNNEI. The CDR3 runs to 13 residues. The CDR3 nucleotides are TGTGCCAGGGGACAGGCAATCACCGGGGAGCTGTTTTTT. Its protein is CARGQAITGELFF.